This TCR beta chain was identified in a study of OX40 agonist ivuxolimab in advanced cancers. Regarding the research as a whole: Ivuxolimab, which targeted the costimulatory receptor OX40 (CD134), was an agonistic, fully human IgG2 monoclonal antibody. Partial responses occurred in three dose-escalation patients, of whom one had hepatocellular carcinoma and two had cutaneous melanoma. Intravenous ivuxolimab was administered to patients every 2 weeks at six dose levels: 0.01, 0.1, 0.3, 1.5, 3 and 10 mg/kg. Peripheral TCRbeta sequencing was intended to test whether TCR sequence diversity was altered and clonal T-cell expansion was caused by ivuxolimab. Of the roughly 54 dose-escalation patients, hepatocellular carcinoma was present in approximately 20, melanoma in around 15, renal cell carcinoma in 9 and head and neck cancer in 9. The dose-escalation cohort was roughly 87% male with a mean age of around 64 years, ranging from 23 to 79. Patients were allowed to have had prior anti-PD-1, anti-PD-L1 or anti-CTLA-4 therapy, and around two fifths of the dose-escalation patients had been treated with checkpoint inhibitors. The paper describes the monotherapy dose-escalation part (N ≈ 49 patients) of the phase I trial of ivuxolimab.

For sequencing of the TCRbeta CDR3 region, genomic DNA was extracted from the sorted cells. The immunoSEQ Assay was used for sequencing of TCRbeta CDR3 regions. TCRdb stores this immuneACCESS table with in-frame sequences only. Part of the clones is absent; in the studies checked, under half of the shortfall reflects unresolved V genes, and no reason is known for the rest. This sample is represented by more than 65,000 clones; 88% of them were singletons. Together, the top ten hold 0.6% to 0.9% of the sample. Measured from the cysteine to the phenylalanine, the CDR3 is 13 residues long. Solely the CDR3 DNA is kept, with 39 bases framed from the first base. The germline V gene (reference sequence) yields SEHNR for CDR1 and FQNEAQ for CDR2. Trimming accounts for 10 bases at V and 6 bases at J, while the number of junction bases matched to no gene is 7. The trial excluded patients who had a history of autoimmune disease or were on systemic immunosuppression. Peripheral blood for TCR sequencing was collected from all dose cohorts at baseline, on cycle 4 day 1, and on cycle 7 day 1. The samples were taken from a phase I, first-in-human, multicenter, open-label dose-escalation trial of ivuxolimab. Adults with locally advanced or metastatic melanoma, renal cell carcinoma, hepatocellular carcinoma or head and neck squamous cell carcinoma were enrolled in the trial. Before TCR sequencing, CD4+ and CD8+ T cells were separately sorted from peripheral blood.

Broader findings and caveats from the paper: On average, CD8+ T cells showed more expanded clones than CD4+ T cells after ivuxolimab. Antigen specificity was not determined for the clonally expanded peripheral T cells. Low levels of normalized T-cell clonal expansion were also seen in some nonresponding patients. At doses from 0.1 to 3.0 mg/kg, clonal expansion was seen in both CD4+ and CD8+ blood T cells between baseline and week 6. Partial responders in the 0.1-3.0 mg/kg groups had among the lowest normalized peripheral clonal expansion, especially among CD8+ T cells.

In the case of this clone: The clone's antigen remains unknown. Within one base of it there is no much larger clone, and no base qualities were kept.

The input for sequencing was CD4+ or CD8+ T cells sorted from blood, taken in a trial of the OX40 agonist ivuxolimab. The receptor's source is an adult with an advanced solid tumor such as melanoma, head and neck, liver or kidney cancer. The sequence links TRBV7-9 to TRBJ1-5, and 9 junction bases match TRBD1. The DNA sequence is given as TGTGCCATCCAACAGGGGGCTGGTCAGCCCCAGCATTTT. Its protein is CAIQQGAGQPQHF.